This TCR beta chain was identified in a study of beta chain features in type 1 diabetes. Turning to the study itself: Across all samples, roughly 100,000,000 sorted cells were examined. Study outcomes and limitations: Shorter templates might be favored by PCR, and equally so in patients and in controls. Unsettled here was the matter of whether HLA type influences TCRB rearrangement. A moderate, significant TCRB CDR3 shortening appeared in type 1 diabetes across four CD4+ subsets.

The sequenced template was cDNA made from the entire isolated RNA. Method: immunoSEQ multiplex PCR; TCRdb's copy keeps in-frame clones and lacks some. Here the sample spans more than 550,000 clones, over 12% being singletons. A remark on this clone: Its antigen is not identified.

Trimming pared 8 bases from V and 1 base from J, leaving 15 bases between. The V gene's germline CDR1 is SGHDT and CDR2 YYEEEE. The CDR3 consists of 14 residues. By way of CD45RO/CCR7/CD25/CD127/CD95/CD27, the CD4+ regulatory, stem cell-like memory, central memory and naive cells were sorted. Sequencing used naive CD4+ T cells from blood. The TCR sequence derives from a man aged 18 to 29 with type 1 diabetes. The chain couples TRBV5-6 to TRBJ1-2; no clear D. The CDR3 sequence is CASLLATVNYGYTF. The CDR3 DNA sequence: TGTGCCAGTCTGCTGGCCACCGTTAACTATGGCTACACCTTC. Using reference TRBV5-6 and TRBJ1-2 for the parts outside the CDR3, the full variable domain is DAGVTQSPTHLIKTRGQQVTLRCSPKSGHDTVSWYQQALGQGPQFIFQYYEEEERQRGNFPDRFSGHQFPNYSSELNVNALLLGDSALYLCASLLATVNYGYTFGSGTRLTVV.